These 16 T cell receptor beta chains originate from one sample sequenced in a study of identifying expanded T cells in peripheral blood (dated by TCRdb to the late 2010s). Library generation was performed with the immunoSEQ multiplex PCR assay. The table was pulled from immuneACCESS by TCRdb, which kept in-frame rearrangements only. Such tables lose some clones; where checked, under half of the loss comes from unresolved V genes, and the rest has no known cause. Within this sample are about 97,000 clones, with around 90% of them counted one time only. Clones ranked in the top ten supply about 18% of the sample. Sequenced material: blood. The receptors here all came from a person between 18 and 75 years old in good health.

The gene calls are TRBV7-2 and TRBJ2-2; D remains unclear. The CDR3 contains 17 residues. CDR1 is SGHTA, CDR2 FQGNSA, per germline. Deletions cut 5 bases from V and 3 bases from J, with 19 bases between. The chain's CDR3 is CASSPAPTGVDTGELFF. DNA of the CDR3: TGTGCCAGCAGCCCCGCCCCGACGGGTGTGGACACCGGGGAGCTGTTTTTT.

This clone was counted ten times or more. J is TRBJ1-2 and V is TRBV11-2, with D tentatively TRBD1 (6 bases). V lost 5 bases and J 7 bases, leaving 8 bases between the germline ends. The CDR3 loop spans 11 amino acids. CDR1 SGHAT and CDR2 FQNNGV come from the germline V gene. The CDR3 sequence: CASSQGFGYTF. Here the CDR3 DNA reads TGTGCCAGCAGCCAGGGGTTTGGCTACACCTTC.

The chain recombines TRBV6-4 with TRBJ2-3; 10 bases fit TRBD1. Germline CDR1 is MRHNA and CDR2 is SNTAGT. V gave up 2 bases and J gave up 6 bases; unmatched junction bases: 2. This CDR3 comprises 14 residues. CDR3 nucleotide sequence: TGTGCCAGCAGTGACGGGACAGGGGCGGATACGCAGTATTTT. It specifies CASSDGTGADTQYF.

Only a few counts were recorded for this clone. This rearrangement joins TRBV7-2 to TRBJ1-1; possible D gene TRBD1, 5 bases. Germline CDR1 is SGHTA and CDR2 is FQGNSA. V gave up 5 bases and J gave up 1 base, with 8 bases separating them. The CDR3 is made up of 13 amino acids. The CDR3 spells CASSQQENTEAFF. The CDR3 nucleotides read TGTGCCAGCAGCCAACAGGAGAACACTGAAGCTTTCTTT.

J is TRBJ1-5 and V is TRBV4-2; D perhaps matches TRBD1 (5 bases). The CDR3 is made up of 17 amino acids. Germline V CDR1 and CDR2: LGHNA, YNFKEQ. V lost 3 bases to trimming and J lost 2 bases, with 17 bases between them. The CDR3 is CASSQDQGYMGNQPQHF. CDR3 DNA sequence: TGTGCCAGCAGCCAGGACCAGGGTTATATGGGCAATCAGCCCCAGCATTTT.

The rearrangement uses TRBV7-2 and TRBJ2-3, with D tentatively TRBD2 (6 bases). Trimming pared 0 bases from V and 4 bases from J, leaving 11 bases between. CDR3 length equals 15 residues. Germline assignment: CDR1 SGHTA and CDR2 FQGNSA. The CDR3 protein is CASSLADYGPDTQYF. DNA of the CDR3: TGTGCCAGCAGCTTAGCGGACTACGGACCAGATACGCAGTATTTT.

In the case of this clone: Because the CDR3 is missing its conserved closing phenylalanine or tryptophan, this is likely a read error. The DNA is left out, because the CDR3 cannot be placed on it with certainty; the CDR3 is given as TCRdb lists it. The chain couples TRBV6-1 to TRBJ2-7; whether TRBD1, the table's D call, matches the DNA was not checked. Germline CDR1 MNHNS, CDR2 SASEGT. A total of 16 residues make up the CDR3, ends included. The CDR3 loop is CASSEESGQGGGMVNC.

This clone was counted between two and nine times. The V and J genes are TRBV20-1 and TRBJ1-1; D call uncertain. This CDR3 is 11 amino acids long. Germline V gene sequence: CDR1 DFQATT, CDR2 SNEGSKA (reference sequence). CDR3 in amino acids: CSRGGNTEAFF. The CDR3 nucleotides read TGCAGCAGAGGAGGGAACACTGAAGCTTTCTTT.

CDR3 sequence reads: CASSRDQNTEAFF. The CDR3, as DNA: TGTGCCAGCTCCCGAGACCAGAACACTGAAGCTTTCTTT. The chain recombines TRBV18 with TRBJ1-1; D not certain. Trimming stripped 6 bases from V and 1 base from J, with 9 bases between. The CDR3 is made up of 13 amino acids. CDR1 is KGHSH, CDR2 LQKENI, per germline.

The chain is built from TRBV5-6 and TRBJ1-2, with a possible D match to TRBD1 (6 bases). This CDR3 spans 14 amino acids. V lost 2 bases, J lost 4 bases, and 12 bases lay in between. Germline V gene data show CDR1 as SGHDT and CDR2 as YYEEEE. The CDR3 nucleotides read TGTGCCAGCAGCTTAGACAGGTCTTTCTATGGCTACACCTTC. It translates to CASSLDRSFYGYTF.

The rearrangement uses TRBV6-4 and TRBJ1-1; TRBD1 matches at 8 bases. CDR1 is MRHNA, CDR2 SNTAGT, per germline. Trimming cost V 3 bases and J 0 bases; bases outside gene matches: 9. The CDR3 length is 17 residues. In DNA, the CDR3 is TGTGCCAGCAGTGAATGGACAGGGCCTCGAATGAACACTGAAGCTTTCTTT. It is translated as CASSEWTGPRMNTEAFF.

This chain connects TRBV4-2 to TRBJ1-2; TRBD1 aligns across 7 bases. The trim removed 4 bases at V and 2 bases at J, leaving 7 bases unmatched. The CDR3 is 15 residues long. Germline CDR1 is LGHNA and CDR2 is YNFKEQ. The CDR3 DNA reads as TGTGCCAGCAGCCTAACAAGAGGGGGCAACTATGGCTACACCTTC. Protein sequence: CASSLTRGGNYGYTF.

CDR3 nucleotide sequence: TGTGCCAGCTCATTGAGACCTAGCGGAGATACGCAGTATTTT. The encoded protein is CASSLRPSGDTQYF. The V and J genes are TRBV9 and TRBJ2-3, with 7 bases matching TRBD2. Per the germline V gene, CDR1 is SGDLS and CDR2 is YYNGEE. The CDR3 spans 14 residues. The V segment lost 7 bases and the J segment 5 bases; nucleotides outside the gene matches: 10.

The V and J genes are TRBV7-9 and TRBJ2-5; 8 bases are shared with TRBD2. Germline CDR1 and CDR2: SEHNR and FQNEAQ (reference sequence). CDR3 size: 14 residues. Trimming at V came to 6 bases and at J to 3 bases, leaving 6 bases not matched to a gene. The CDR3 spells CASSFSGVKETQYF. The CDR3 nucleotides are TGTGCCAGCAGTTTTAGCGGGGTTAAAGAGACCCAGTACTTC. Full variable domain (missing parts from reference TRBV7-9 and TRBJ2-5): DTGVSQNPRHKITKRGQNVTFRCDPISEHNRLYWYRQTLGQGPEFLTYFQNEAQLEKSRLLSDRFSAERPKGSFSTLEIQRTEQGDSAMYLCASSFSGVKETQYFGPGTRLLVL.

This sequence joins TRBV19 and TRBJ1-1; D is uncertain. Trimming left V 6 bases short and J 3 bases short, with 14 bases between. The germline V gene encodes CDR1 LNHDA and CDR2 SQIVND (reference sequence). The CDR3 is made up of 14 amino acids. The CDR3 spells CASSAFGGYTEAFF. In DNA, the CDR3 is TGTGCCAGTAGCGCCTTCGGAGGGTACACTGAAGCTTTCTTT.

The chain combines TRBV7-9 with TRBJ2-7; either TRBD1 or TRBD2 may fit D (5 bases each). The CDR3 covers 14 residues. The germline V and J ends were trimmed by 5 bases and 7 bases, with 18 bases remaining between them. CDR1 and CDR2 from the germline V gene are SEHNR and FQNEAQ (reference sequence). DNA for the CDR3: TGTGCCAGCAGCCCTTGGGACCGGGCAGGTGAGCAGTACTTC. This sequence encodes CASSPWDRAGEQYF.